Presented here are 5 T cell receptor beta chains from one specimen sequenced in a study of T cell responses to AZD1222 COVID-19 vaccine. Sequencing was performed with immunoSEQ multiplex PCR; in TCRdb, only in-frame clones are kept and a portion is missing. There are 150,000 to 200,000 clones in the sample; roughly 90% occur only once, and more than 1.1% lies in the top ten. This sample comprised peripheral blood, obtained on day 0 of AZD1222 vaccination. The receptors were gathered from an adult in good health.

The gene calls are TRBV11-3 and TRBJ2-7, with 8 bases lining up with TRBD1. V trimming: 1 base; J trimming: 7 bases; junction bases outside the gene matches: 9. Germline CDR1 reads SGHNT; CDR2 reads YENEEA. CDR3 size: 15 residues. In DNA form, the CDR3 reads TGTGCCAGCAGCTTAGTGGGACAGGCGGCGGGAGAGCAGTACTTC. This encodes CASSLVGQAAGEQYF.

J is TRBJ2-3 and V is TRBV7-6; TRBD1 is a possible D gene (5 bases). Germline V gives CDR1 SGHVS, CDR2 FNYEAQ. With 1 base removed from V and 2 bases from J, the gap between germline ends came to 13 bases. CDR3 length: 16 residues. The CDR3 loop is CASSLDGAGSTDTQYF. The CDR3 DNA reads as TGTGCCAGCAGCTTAGATGGTGCAGGGTCCACAGATACGCAGTATTTT. Full variable domain (rest looked up from reference TRBV7-6 and TRBJ2-3): GAGVSQSPRYKVTKRGQDVALRCDPISGHVSLYWYRQALGQGPEFLTYFNYEAQQDKSGLPNDRFSAERPEGSISTLTIQRTEQRDSAMYRCASSLDGAGSTDTQYFGPGTRLTVL.

The J gene is TRBJ1-1, the V gene TRBV3-1 (or the pseudogene TRBV3-2); the match to TRBD1 covers 7 bases. CDR1 is LGHDT and CDR2 is YNNKEL in the germline V gene (reference sequence). This CDR3 is built from 15 residues. The V segment lost 4 bases and the J segment 1 base; nucleotides outside the gene matches: 6. CDR3 in amino acids: CASSPLTGTNTEAFF. The CDR3 DNA reads TGTGCCAGCAGCCCTTTGACAGGGACGAACACTGAAGCTTTCTTT.

The chain joins TRBV5-6 to TRBJ2-1; TRBD2 matches at 8 bases. This CDR3 has 15 amino acids. Germline CDR1 SGHDT, CDR2 YYEEEE. V lost 0 bases, J lost 4 bases, and 3 bases stayed unmatched. The CDR3 DNA follows: TGTGCCAGCAGCTTGGGACTAGCGTTGTACAATGAGCAGTTCTTC. Protein product: CASSLGLALYNEQFF.

The chain joins TRBV2 to TRBJ1-4; tentative D call: TRBD1 (6 bases). The CDR3 runs to 16 residues. Looked up from germline, CDR1 is SNHLY and CDR2 is FYNNEI. V lost 9 bases, J lost 0 bases, and 17 bases lay in between. The CDR3 DNA reads as TGTGCCAGTATACAGGGCATCCGGGCAACTAATGAAAAACTGTTTTTT. This translates into CASIQGIRATNEKLFF.